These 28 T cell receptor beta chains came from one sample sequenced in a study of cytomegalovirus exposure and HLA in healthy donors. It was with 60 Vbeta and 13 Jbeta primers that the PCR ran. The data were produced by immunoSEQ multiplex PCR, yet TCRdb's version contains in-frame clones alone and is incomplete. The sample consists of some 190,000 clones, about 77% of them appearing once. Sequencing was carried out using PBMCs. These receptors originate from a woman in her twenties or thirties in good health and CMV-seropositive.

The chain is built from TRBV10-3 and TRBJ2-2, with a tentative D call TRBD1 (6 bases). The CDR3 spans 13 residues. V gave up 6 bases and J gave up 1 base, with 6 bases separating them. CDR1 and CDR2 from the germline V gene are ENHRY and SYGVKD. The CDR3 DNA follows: TGTGCCATCAGGGACAGGAACACCGGGGAGCTGTTTTTT. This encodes CAIRDRNTGELFF.

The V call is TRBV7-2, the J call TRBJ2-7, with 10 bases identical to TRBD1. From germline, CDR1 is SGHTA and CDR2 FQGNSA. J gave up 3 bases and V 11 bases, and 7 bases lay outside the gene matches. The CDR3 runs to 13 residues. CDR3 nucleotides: TGTGCCGTGGGACAGGGGAGTTACTACGAGCAGTACTTC. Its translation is CAVGQGSYYEQYF.

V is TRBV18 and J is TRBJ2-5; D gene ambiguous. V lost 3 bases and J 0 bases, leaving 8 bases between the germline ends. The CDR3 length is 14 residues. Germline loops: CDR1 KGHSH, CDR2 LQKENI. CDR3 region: CASSPSRNQETQYF. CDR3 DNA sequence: TGTGCCAGCTCACCGAGCAGGAACCAAGAGACCCAGTACTTC.

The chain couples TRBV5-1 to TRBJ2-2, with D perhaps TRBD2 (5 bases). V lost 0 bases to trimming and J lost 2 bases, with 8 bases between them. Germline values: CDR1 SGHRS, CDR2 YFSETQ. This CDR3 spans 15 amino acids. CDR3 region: CASSLGGVNTGELFF. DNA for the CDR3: TGCGCCAGCAGCTTGGGGGGAGTCAACACCGGGGAGCTGTTTTTT.

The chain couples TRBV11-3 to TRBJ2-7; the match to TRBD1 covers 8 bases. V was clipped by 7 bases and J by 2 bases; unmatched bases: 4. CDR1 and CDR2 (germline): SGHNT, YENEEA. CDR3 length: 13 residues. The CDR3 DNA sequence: TGTGCCAGCAACGACAGGGGTCCCTACGAGCAGTACTTC. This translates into CASNDRGPYEQYF.

CDR3 residues: CASSLGVTGHEQYF. CDR3 in DNA: TGTGCCAGCAGCTTGGGGGTGACAGGTCACGAGCAGTACTTC. This chain uses TRBV5-6 with TRBJ2-7; tentatively, D is TRBD1 (6 bases). V was shortened by 0 bases and J by 5 bases, with 12 bases between the two germline ends. Germline values: CDR1 SGHDT, CDR2 YYEEEE. The CDR3 totals 14 residues.

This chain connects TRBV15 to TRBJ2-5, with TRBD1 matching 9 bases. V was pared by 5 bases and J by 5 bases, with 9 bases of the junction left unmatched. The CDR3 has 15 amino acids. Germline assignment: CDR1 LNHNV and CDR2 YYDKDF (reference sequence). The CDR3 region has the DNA TGTGCCACCAGCCGAACAGGGGGCTGGTCGGAGACCCAGTACTTC. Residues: CATSRTGGWSETQYF. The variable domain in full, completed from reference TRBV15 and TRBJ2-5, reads DAMVIQNPRYQVTQFGKPVTLSCSQTLNHNVMYWYQQKSSQAPKLLFHYYDKDFNNEADTPDNFQSRRPNTSFCFLDIRSPGLGDTAMYLCATSRTGGWSETQYFGPGTRLLVL.

The CDR3 here is CASSTPWPSRDEQFF. The CDR3 DNA is TGTGCCAGCAGCACCCCCTGGCCTAGCCGGGATGAGCAGTTCTTC. The V gene is TRBV11-3, the J gene TRBJ2-1, with D perhaps matching TRBD2 (5 bases). This CDR3 has 15 residues. V lost 5 bases and J lost 8, with 19 bases in between. CDR1 and CDR2 from the germline V gene are SGHNT and YENEEA.

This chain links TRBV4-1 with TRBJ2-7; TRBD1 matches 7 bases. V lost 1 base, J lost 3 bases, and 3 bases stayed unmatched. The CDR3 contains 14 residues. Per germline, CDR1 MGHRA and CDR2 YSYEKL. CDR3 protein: CASSQVSGGYEQYF. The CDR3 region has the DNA TGCGCCAGCAGCCAAGTCTCAGGGGGCTACGAGCAGTACTTC.

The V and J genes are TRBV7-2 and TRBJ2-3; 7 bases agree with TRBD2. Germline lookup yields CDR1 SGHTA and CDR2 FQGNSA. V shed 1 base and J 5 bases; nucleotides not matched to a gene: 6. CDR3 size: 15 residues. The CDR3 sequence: CASSLDPSGLDTQYF. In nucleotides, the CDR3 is TGTGCCAGCAGCTTAGACCCTAGCGGCCTAGATACGCAGTATTTT.

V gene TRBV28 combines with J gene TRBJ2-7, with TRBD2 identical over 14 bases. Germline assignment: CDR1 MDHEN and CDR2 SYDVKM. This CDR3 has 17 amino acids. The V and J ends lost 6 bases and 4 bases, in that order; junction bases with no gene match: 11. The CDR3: CASRTGTSGGPPYEQYF. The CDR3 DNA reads TGTGCCAGCAGGACCGGGACTAGCGGGGGACCACCATACGAGCAGTACTTC.

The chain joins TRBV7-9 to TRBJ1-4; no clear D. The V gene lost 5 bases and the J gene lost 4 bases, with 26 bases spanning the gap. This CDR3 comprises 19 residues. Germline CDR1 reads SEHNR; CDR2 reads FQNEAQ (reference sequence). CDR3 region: CASSDTEPPMGGLNEKLFF. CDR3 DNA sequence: TGTGCCAGCAGCGATACCGAACCTCCAATGGGAGGGCTTAATGAAAAACTGTTTTTT. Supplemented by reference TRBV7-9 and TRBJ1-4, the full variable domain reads DTGVSQNPRHKITKRGQNVTFRCDPISEHNRLYWYRQTLGQGPEFLTYFQNEAQLEKSRLLSDRFSAERPKGSFSTLEIQRTEQGDSAMYLCASSDTEPPMGGLNEKLFFGSGTQLSVL.

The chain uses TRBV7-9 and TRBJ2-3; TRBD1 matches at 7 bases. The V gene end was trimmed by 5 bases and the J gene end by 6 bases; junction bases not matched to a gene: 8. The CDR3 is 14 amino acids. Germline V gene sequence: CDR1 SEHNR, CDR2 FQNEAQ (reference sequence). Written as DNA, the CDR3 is TGTGCCAGCAGCCCCACCGACAGGGCCGATACGCAGTATTTT. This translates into CASSPTDRADTQYF.

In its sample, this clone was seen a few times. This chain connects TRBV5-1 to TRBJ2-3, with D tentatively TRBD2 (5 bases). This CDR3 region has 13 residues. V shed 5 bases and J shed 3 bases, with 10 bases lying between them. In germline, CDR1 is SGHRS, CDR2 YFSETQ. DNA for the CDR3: TGCGCCAGCAGGGGAGAAGGAACAGATACGCAGTATTTT. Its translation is CASRGEGTDTQYF.

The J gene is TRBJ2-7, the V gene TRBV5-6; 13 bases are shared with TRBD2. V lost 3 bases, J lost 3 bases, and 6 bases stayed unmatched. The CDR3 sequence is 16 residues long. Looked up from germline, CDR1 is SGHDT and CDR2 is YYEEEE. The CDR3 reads CASSSGLAGDLYEQYF. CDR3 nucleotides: TGTGCCAGCAGCTCCGGACTAGCGGGGGACCTCTACGAGCAGTACTTC.

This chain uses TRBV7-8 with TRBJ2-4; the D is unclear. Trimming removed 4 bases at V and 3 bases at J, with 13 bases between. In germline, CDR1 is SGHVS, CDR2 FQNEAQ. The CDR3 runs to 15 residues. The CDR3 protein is CASSSAPRFKNIQYF. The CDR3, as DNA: TGTGCCAGCAGCTCCGCCCCCAGGTTCAAAAACATTCAGTACTTC.

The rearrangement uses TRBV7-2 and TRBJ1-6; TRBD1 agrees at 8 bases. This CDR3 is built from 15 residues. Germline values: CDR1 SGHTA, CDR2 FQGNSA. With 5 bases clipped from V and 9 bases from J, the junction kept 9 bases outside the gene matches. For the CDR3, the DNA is TGTGCCAGCAGCCGGGCGGGACAGGATCGTTCACCCCTCCACTTT. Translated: CASSRAGQDRSPLHF.

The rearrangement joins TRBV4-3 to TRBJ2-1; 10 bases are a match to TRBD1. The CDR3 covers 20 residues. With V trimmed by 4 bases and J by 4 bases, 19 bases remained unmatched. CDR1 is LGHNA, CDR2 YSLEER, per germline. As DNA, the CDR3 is TGCGCCAGCAGCCCAAAGTGGGGACCGAGAACGGGACAGGGGTACAATGAGCAGTTCTTC. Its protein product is CASSPKWGPRTGQGYNEQFF.

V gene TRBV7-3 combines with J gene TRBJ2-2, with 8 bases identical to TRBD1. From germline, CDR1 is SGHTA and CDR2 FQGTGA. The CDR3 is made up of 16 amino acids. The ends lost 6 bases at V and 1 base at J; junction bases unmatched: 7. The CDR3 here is CASSQTGTGNTGELFF. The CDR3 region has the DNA TGTGCCAGCAGTCAAACCGGGACAGGGAACACCGGGGAGCTGTTTTTT.

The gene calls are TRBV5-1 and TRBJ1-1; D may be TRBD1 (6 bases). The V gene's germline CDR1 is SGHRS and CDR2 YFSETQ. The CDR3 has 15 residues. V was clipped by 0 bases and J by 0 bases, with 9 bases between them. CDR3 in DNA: TGCGCCAGCAGCTTGGACAGGGCCATGAACACTGAAGCTTTCTTT. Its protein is CASSLDRAMNTEAFF.

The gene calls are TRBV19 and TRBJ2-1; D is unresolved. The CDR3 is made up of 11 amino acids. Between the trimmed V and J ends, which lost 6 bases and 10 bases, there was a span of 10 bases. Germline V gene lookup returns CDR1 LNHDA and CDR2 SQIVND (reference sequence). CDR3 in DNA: TGTGCCAGTAGACTTGCCCAAGAGCAGTTCTTC. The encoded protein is CASRLAQEQFF. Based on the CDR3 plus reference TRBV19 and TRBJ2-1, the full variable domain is DGGITQSPKYLFRKEGQNVTLSCEQNLNHDAMYWYRQDPGQGLRLIYYSQIVNDFQKGDIAEGYSVSREKKESFPLTVTSAQKNPTAFYLCASRLAQEQFFGPGTRLTVL.

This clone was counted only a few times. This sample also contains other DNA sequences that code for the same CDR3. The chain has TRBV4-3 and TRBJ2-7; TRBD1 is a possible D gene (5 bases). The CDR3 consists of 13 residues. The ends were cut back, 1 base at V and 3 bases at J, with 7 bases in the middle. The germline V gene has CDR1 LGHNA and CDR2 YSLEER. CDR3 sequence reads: CASSQVRGYEQYF. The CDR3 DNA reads TGCGCCAGCAGCCAAGTAAGGGGCTACGAGCAGTACTTC.

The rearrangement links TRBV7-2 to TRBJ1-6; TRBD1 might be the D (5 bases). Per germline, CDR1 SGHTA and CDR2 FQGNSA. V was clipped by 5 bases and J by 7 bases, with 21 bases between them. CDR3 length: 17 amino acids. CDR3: CASSHLPGEGSNSPLHF. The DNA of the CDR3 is TGTGCCAGCAGCCACCTACCGGGGGAGGGTTCGAATTCACCCCTCCACTTT.

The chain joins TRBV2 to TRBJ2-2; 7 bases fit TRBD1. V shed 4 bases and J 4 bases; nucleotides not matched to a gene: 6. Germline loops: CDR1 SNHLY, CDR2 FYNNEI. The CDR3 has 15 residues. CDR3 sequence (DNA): TGTGCCAGCAGTGCAATGGGACAGCTCACCGGGGAGCTGTTTTTT. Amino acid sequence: CASSAMGQLTGELFF.

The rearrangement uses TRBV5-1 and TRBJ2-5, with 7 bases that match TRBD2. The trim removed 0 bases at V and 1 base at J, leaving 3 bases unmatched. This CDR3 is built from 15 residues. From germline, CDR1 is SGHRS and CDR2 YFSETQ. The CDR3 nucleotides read TGCGCCAGCAGCTTGGGGACTAGTCCCCAAGAGACCCAGTACTTC. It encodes CASSLGTSPQETQYF. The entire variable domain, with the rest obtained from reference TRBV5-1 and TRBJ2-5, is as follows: KAGVTQTPRYLIKTRGQQVTLSCSPISGHRSVSWYQQTPGQGLQFLFEYFSETQRNKGNFPGRFSGRQFSNSRSEMNVSTLELGDSALYLCASSLGTSPQETQYFGPGTRLLVL.

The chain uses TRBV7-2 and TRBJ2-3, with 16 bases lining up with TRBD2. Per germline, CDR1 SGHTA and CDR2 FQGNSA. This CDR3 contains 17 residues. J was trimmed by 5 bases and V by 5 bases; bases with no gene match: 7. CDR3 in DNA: TGTGCCAGCAGCGCGGGACTAGCGGGGGGGCAAGGAGATACGCAGTATTTT. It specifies CASSAGLAGGQGDTQYF.

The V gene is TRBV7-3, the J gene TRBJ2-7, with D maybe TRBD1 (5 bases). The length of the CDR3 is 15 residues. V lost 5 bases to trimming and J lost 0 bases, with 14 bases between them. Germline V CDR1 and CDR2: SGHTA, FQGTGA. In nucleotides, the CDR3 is TGTGCCAGCAGCCTCGGGCAGGGCTTCTCCTACGAGCAGTACTTC. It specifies CASSLGQGFSYEQYF.

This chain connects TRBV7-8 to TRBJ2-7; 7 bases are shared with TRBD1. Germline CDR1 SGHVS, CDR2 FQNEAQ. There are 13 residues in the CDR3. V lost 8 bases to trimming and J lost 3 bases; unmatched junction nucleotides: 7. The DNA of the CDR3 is TGTGCCAGCCGGTCGAGACAGGGCTACGAGCAGTACTTC. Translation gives CASRSRQGYEQYF.